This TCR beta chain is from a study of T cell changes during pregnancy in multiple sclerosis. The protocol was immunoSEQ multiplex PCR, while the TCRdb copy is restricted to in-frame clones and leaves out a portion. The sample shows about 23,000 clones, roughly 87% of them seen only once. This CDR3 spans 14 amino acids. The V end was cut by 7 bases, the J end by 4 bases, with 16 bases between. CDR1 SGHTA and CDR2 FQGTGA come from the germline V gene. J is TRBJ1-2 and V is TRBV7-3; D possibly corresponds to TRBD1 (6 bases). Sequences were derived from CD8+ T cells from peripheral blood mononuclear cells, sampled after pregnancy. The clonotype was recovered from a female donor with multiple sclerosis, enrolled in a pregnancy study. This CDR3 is CASTPDSTPYGYTF. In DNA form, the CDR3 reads TGTGCCAGCACCCCGGACAGCACTCCCTATGGCTACACCTTC.